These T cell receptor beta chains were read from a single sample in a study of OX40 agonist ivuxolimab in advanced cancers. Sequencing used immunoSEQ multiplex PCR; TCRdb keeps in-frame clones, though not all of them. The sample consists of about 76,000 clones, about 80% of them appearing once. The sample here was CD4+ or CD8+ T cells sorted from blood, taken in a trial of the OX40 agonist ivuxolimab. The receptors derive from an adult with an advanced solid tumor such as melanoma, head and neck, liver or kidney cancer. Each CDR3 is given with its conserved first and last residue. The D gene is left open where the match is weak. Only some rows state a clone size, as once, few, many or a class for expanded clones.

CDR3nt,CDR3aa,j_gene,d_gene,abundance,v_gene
TGTGCCGGGGGGACAGGGAAAAATTCACCCCTCCACTTT,CAGGTGKNSPLHF,TRBJ1-6,TRBD1,few,TRBV7-9
TGTGCCAGCAGCCGCGGGACATATAGCAATCAGCCCCAGCATTTT,CASSRGTYSNQPQHF,TRBJ1-5,.,.,TRBV5-6
TGTGCCAGCAGTTTATTCGGTCAGCCCCAGCATTTT,CASSLFGQPQHF,TRBJ1-5,.,.,TRBV28
TGTGCCAGCAGATCTCGGCCGACGGGGCAGCCCCAGCATTTT,CASRSRPTGQPQHF,TRBJ1-5,.,.,TRBV6-5
TGTGCCAGCTCCACGGATGGGGGTCCCGGAGAAAGGGTAAGGACTGAAGCTTTCTTT,CASSTDGGPGERVRTEAFF,TRBJ1-1,.,.,TRBV6-4
TGTGCCAGCAGTGAAGCGCTTGGGAGGGGGCAGAACACCGGGGAGCTGTTTTTT,CASSEALGRGQNTGELFF,TRBJ2-2,.,.,TRBV2
TGTGCTAGCAGCCCGGACAGGGGTGTAAAGACCCAGTACTTC,CASSPDRGVKTQYF,TRBJ2-5,TRBD1,.,TRBV7-7
TGTGCCAGCAGTGGAGCCGGGACAACAGACTACGAGCAGTACTTC,CASSGAGTTDYEQYF,TRBJ2-7,.,.,TRBV28
TGTGCCAGTACCTTGACAGGGAGCTCCTACGAGCAGTACTTC,CASTLTGSSYEQYF,TRBJ2-7,TRBD1,.,TRBV19
TGTGCCAGCAGCCGTCCTGAAGCTTCGAACACCGGGGAGCTGTTTTTT,CASSRPEASNTGELFF,TRBJ2-2,.,once,TRBV5-6
TGTGCCATCAGGGTGACAGGCTCCTACGAGCAGTACTTC,CAIRVTGSYEQYF,TRBJ2-7,.,.,TRBV10-3
TGTGCCAGCAGTTTATGGTCCCGGGGGCGTGGCGAGCAGTACTTC,CASSLWSRGRGEQYF,TRBJ2-7,.,.,TRBV28
TGCAGCGTCCACACAGGGAATTCCTACAATGAGCAGTTCTTC,CSVHTGNSYNEQFF,TRBJ2-1,.,.,TRBV29-1
TGCAGCGCAACCGGGACGGTCACTGAAGCTTTCTTT,CSATGTVTEAFF,TRBJ1-1,.,once,TRBV29-1
TGTGCTAGTTCCCGGGGGACGGCAGATACGCAGTATTTT,CASSRGTADTQYF,TRBJ2-3,.,.,TRBV12-5
TGTGCCAGCAGCTCCTTCGACAGGGGGCTCTACAATGAGCAGTTCTTC,CASSSFDRGLYNEQFF,TRBJ2-1,TRBD1,.,TRBV11-3
TGTGCCAGCAGTGCGCAGGGATTCGGCTACACCTTC,CASSAQGFGYTF,TRBJ1-2,.,once,TRBV27
TGTGCCAGCAGGCGGACAGGGGACCTTGAAGCTTTCTTT,CASRRTGDLEAFF,TRBJ1-1,TRBD1,.,TRBV28
TGTGCCAGCAGCTTGTCGACCTACACAGATACGCAGTATTTT,CASSLSTYTDTQYF,TRBJ2-3,.,.,TRBV7-2
TGTGCCAGCAGTCCAGGGGGATCCTACGAGCAGTACTTC,CASSPGGSYEQYF,TRBJ2-7,TRBD1,.,TRBV6-6
TGTGCTAGCCAGGGCCACCCCAATCAGCCCCAGCATTTT,CASQGHPNQPQHF,TRBJ1-5,.,many,TRBV12-5
TGCGCCAGCAGCCAGCCTCGGGACCGGTCCTACGAGCAGTACTTC,CASSQPRDRSYEQYF,TRBJ2-7,.,.,TRBV4-1
TGTGCCAGCAGCTTACAACAGGGGAGGTCTGGCTACACCTTC,CASSLQQGRSGYTF,TRBJ1-2,TRBD1,.,TRBV7-2
TGTGCCAGCAGCCAAGTGACAGGGAGAGGGGTGGTCCACTACGAGCAGTACTTC,CASSQVTGRGVVHYEQYF,TRBJ2-7,TRBD1,.,TRBV14
TGTGCCAGTAACCCCGACAGGGACTTCTATGGCTACACCTTC,CASNPDRDFYGYTF,TRBJ1-2,TRBD1,.,TRBV19
TGTGCCAGCAGCCCTCAGGGTTGGGAAAAACTGTTTTTT,CASSPQGWEKLFF,TRBJ1-4,.,.,TRBV7-9
TGTGCCATCTCTCGACAGGGAGACTATGGCTACACCTTC,CAISRQGDYGYTF,TRBJ1-2,TRBD1,.,TRBV10-3
TGTGCCAGTAGTCGGACAGGCCACTACGAGCAGTACTTC,CASSRTGHYEQYF,TRBJ2-7,TRBD1,.,TRBV19
TGTGCCAGCAGTGGACAGGGGCGAAATGAGCTGTTTTTT,CASSGQGRNELFF,TRBJ2-2,TRBD1,.,TRBV2
TGTGCCAGCAGTTTACAGGGGTACCGCTCTGGGGCCAACGTCCTGACTTTC,CASSLQGYRSGANVLTF,TRBJ2-6,.,once,TRBV27
TGCGCCAGCAGCGTGACAGGGGCAGCAACTAATGAAAAACTGTTTTTT,CASSVTGAATNEKLFF,TRBJ1-4,TRBD1,.,TRBV5-1
TGTGCCGTCTCTAGCGGGAGGGCCACAGATACGCAGTATTTT,CAVSSGRATDTQYF,TRBJ2-3,TRBD2,once,TRBV10-3
TGTGCCAGCAGTGATCCGTGGGTGAATACGCAGTATTTT,CASSDPWVNTQYF,TRBJ2-3,.,.,TRBV6-1
TGCGCCAGCAGTCAACGGGCCTCGAACACCGGGGAGCTGTTTTTT,CASSQRASNTGELFF,TRBJ2-2,.,.,TRBV5-1
TGTGCCAGCAGCTTTGGTTTGGGGAAAGCTTTCTTT,CASSFGLGKAFF,TRBJ1-1,.,.,TRBV7-3
TGCGCCAGCAGCAGCGGGACTAGCGGGGCGAACACCGGGGAGCTGTTTTTT,CASSSGTSGANTGELFF,TRBJ2-2,TRBD2,once,TRBV5-1
TGCGCCAGCAGTAACAGGATCTCCTACGAGCAGTACTTC,CASSNRISYEQYF,TRBJ2-7,.,.,TRBV4-1
TGTGCCAGCAGTCAAGGGAATGAGCAGTACTTC,CASSQGNEQYF,TRBJ2-7,.,few,TRBV6-5
TGTGCCAGCAGCTTACGCGGGGGCCCCTACGAGCAGTACTTC,CASSLRGGPYEQYF,TRBJ2-7,.,.,TRBV7-2
TGTGCCAGTAGTATACTAGTTGGGTCCGGGGAGCTGTTTTTT,CASSILVGSGELFF,TRBJ2-2,.,.,TRBV19
TGTGCCAGTAGTTACAGGGGGCCGGAGACCCAGTACTTC,CASSYRGPETQYF,TRBJ2-5,TRBD1,.,TRBV19
TGTGCCAGCAGCTTCAGGGGATCTCTCTCTGGAAACACCATATATTTT,CASSFRGSLSGNTIYF,TRBJ1-3,.,.,TRBV5-6
TGTGCCAGCAGCTTAAATCCAGGCCCGAACACTGAAGCTTTCTTT,CASSLNPGPNTEAFF,TRBJ1-1,.,.,TRBV7-3
TGTGCCAGCAGCCGTCCCGGGATTAGCTCCTACAATGAGCAGTTCTTC,CASSRPGISSYNEQFF,TRBJ2-1,.,.,TRBV7-3
TGTGCCAGCAGCTTAAACAGGGAAGGGGATGGTGAAGCTTTCTTT,CASSLNREGDGEAFF,TRBJ1-1,.,.,TRBV7-9
TGCAGCGTTCCGGGGTATGGCTACACCTTC,CSVPGYGYTF,TRBJ1-2,.,.,TRBV29-1